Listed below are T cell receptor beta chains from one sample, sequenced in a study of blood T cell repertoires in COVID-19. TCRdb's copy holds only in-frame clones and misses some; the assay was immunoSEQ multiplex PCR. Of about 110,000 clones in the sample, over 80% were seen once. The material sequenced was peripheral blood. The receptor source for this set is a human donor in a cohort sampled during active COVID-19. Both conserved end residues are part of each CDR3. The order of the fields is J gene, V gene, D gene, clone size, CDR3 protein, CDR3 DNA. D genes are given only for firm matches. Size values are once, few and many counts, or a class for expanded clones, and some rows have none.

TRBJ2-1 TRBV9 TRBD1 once CASSVDRGSYNEQFF TGTGCCAGCAGCGTAGACAGGGGCTCCTACAATGAGCAGTTCTTC
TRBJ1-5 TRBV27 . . CASSFENQPQHF TGTGCCAGCAGTTTCGAGAATCAGCCCCAGCATTTT
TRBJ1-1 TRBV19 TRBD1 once CASSSRLGTGAEAFF TGTGCCAGTAGTTCGCGCCTGGGGACAGGGGCTGAAGCTTTCTTT
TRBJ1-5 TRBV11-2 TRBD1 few CASSSLQGVTQHF TGTGCCAGCAGCTCCCTACAGGGGGTTACCCAGCATTTT
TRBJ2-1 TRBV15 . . CATSGIPGLYNEQFF TGTGCCACCAGCGGAATCCCGGGACTGTACAATGAGCAGTTCTTC
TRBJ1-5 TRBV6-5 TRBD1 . CASRYGQGDSNQPQHF TGTGCCAGCAGATACGGACAGGGAGATAGCAATCAGCCCCAGCATTTT
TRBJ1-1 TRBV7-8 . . CASSLEHSTEAFF TGTGCCAGCAGCTTAGAACACAGCACTGAAGCTTTCTTT
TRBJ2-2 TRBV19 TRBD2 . CASSTQRGGRSGELFF TGTGCCAGTAGTACCCAGCGGGGGGGCCGAAGCGGGGAGCTGTTTTTT
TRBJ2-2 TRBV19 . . CASSIGGDAGELFF TGTGCCAGTAGTATAGGGGGGGATGCCGGGGAGCTGTTTTTT
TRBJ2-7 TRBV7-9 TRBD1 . CASIRQGFFSYEQYF TGTGCCAGCATACGACAGGGGTTTTTCTCCTACGAGCAGTACTTC
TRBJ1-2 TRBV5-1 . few CASSPTNRDGYTF TGCGCCAGCAGCCCAACGAACAGGGATGGCTACACCTTC
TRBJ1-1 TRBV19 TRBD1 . CASSIRGRGDTEAFF TGTGCCAGTAGTATTAGGGGCAGGGGGGACACTGAAGCTTTCTTT
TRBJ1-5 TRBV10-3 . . CAISLTGTRQPQHF TGTGCCATCAGTTTAACAGGGACACGCCAGCCCCAGCATTTT
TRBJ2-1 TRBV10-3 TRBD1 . CAISEPRTGSRYNEQFF TGTGCCATCAGTGAGCCAAGGACAGGGAGTCGCTACAATGAGCAGTTCTTC
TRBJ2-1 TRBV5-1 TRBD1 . CASSQGQGRFNEQFF TGCGCCAGCAGCCAGGGACAGGGACGGTTCAATGAGCAGTTCTTC
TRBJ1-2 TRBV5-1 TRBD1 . CASSTSRGNGYTF TGCGCCAGCAGCACAAGCAGGGGGAATGGCTACACCTTC
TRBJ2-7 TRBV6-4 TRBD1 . CASSVTGGASRYEQYF TGTGCCAGCAGCGTCACAGGGGGCGCATCGAGGTACGAGCAGTACTTC
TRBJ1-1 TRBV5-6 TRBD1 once CASSFLTGGGTEAFF TGTGCCAGCAGCTTTTTAACAGGGGGAGGAACTGAAGCTTTCTTT
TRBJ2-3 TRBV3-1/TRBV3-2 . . CASSQGTARGFTDTQYF TGTGCCAGCAGCCAAGGGACAGCGCGGGGGTTCACAGATACGCAGTATTTT
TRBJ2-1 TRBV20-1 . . CSASERYNEQFF TGCAGTGCTAGTGAGCGCTACAATGAGCAGTTCTTC
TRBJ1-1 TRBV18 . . CASSLKQEGNTEAFF TGTGCCAGCTCCCTAAAACAGGAGGGGAACACTGAAGCTTTCTTT
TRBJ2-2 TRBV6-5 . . CASRRQGSPTGELFF TGTGCCAGCAGACGACAAGGCTCCCCAACCGGGGAGCTGTTTTTT
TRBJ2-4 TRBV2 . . CASRDGTLGTKNIQYF TGTGCCAGCAGGGACGGGACTCTCGGGACCAAAAACATTCAGTACTTC
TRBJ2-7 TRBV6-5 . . CASTPPGGPYEQYF TGTGCCAGCACTCCACCGGGGGGCCCCTACGAGCAGTACTTC
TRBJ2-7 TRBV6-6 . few CASSFTGMWRFEQYF TGTGCCAGCAGTTTCACAGGGATGTGGCGATTCGAGCAGTACTTC
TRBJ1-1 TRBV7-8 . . CASSPRDEGGSVNTEAFF TGTGCCAGCAGCCCCCGGGACGAGGGGGGGTCGGTGAACACTGAAGCTTTCTTT
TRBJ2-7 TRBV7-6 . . CASSRGPVSEQYF TGTGCCAGCAGCCGTGGGCCAGTATCGGAGCAGTACTTC
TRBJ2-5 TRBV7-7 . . CASSRSSQETQYF TGTGCTAGCAGCCGGAGCTCCCAAGAGACCCAGTACTTC
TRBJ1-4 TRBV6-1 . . CASSDNIGSGEKLFF TGTGCCAGCAGTGATAATATCGGCAGCGGGGAAAAACTGTTTTTT
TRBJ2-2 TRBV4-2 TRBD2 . CASSQEAGGGNGELFF TGTGCCAGCAGCCAAGAAGCGGGGGGCGGGAACGGGGAGCTGTTTTTT
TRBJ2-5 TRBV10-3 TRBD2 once CAISIAGGEETQYF TGTGCCATCAGTATCGCGGGGGGGGAAGAGACCCAGTACTTC
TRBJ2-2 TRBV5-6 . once CASSLGFYRQSTGELFF TGTGCCAGCAGCTTGGGTTTTTACAGACAAAGTACCGGGGAGCTGTTTTTT
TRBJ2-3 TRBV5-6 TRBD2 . CASSLPLAGVGSTDTQYF TGTGCCAGCAGCTTGCCACTAGCGGGGGTGGGGAGCACAGATACGCAGTATTTT
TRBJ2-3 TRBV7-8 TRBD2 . CASSLLRLAESTDTQYF TGTGCCAGCAGCTTACTCAGACTAGCGGAAAGCACAGATACGCAGTATTTT
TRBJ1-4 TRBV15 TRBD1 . CATSKGQKNEKLFF TGTGCCACCAGCAAGGGACAGAAAAATGAAAAACTGTTTTTT
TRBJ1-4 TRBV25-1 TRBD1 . CATAGGADEKLFF TGTGCCACCGCAGGGGGCGCCGATGAAAAACTGTTTTTT
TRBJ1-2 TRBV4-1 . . CASSQRVLHSANYGYTF TGCGCCAGCAGCCAACGGGTTCTTCATAGTGCTAACTATGGCTACACCTTC
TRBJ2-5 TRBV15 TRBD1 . CATSRSTGTEETQYF TGTGCCACCAGCAGATCTACCGGGACAGAAGAGACCCAGTACTTC
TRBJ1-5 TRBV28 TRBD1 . CASSGQGFQPQHF TGTGCCAGCAGTGGACAGGGTTTTCAGCCCCAGCATTTT
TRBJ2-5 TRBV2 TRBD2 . CASKRASGPQETQYF TGTGCCAGCAAGAGGGCTAGCGGCCCCCAAGAGACCCAGTACTTC
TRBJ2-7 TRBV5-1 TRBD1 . CASSLSTGGAGEQYF TGCGCCAGCAGCTTGAGTACAGGGGGCGCGGGAGAGCAGTACTTC
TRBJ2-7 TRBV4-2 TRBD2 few CASSQDGSGRSGQYF TGTGCCAGCAGCCAAGACGGGAGCGGGAGGTCGGGGCAGTACTTC
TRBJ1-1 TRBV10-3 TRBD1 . CASGQGQNTEAFF TGTGCCAGCGGACAGGGCCAGAACACTGAAGCTTTCTTT
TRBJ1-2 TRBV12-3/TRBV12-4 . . CASKGLTGYTF TGTGCCAGCAAGGGACTCACGGGCTACACCTTC
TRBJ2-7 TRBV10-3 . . CAISERSYEQYF TGTGCCATCAGTGAGCGGTCTTACGAGCAGTACTTC
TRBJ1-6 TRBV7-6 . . CASSAGLVSPLHF TGTGCCAGCAGCGCGGGACTGGTATCACCCCTCCACTTT
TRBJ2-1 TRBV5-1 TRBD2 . CASSLDTREGLQNEQFF TGCGCCAGCAGCTTGGATACGCGGGAGGGCCTACAAAATGAGCAGTTCTTC
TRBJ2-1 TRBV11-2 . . CASSSWQGTYNEQFF TGTGCCAGCAGCTCATGGCAGGGAACCTACAATGAGCAGTTCTTC
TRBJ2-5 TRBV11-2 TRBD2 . CASSRYPGGGRAQETQYF TGTGCCAGCAGCCGGTATCCCGGGGGCGGGAGGGCCCAAGAGACCCAGTACTTC
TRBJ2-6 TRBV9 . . CASSVLNGPGANVLTF TGTGCCAGCAGCGTACTGAATGGGCCTGGGGCCAACGTCCTGACTTTC
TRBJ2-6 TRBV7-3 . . CASSLYGGANVLTF TGTGCCAGCAGCTTATACGGTGGGGCCAACGTCCTGACTTTC
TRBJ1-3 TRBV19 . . CASSPNRRLPGNTIYF TGTGCCAGTAGTCCCAACCGGAGGTTACCAGGAAACACCATATATTTT
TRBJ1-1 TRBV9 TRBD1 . CASSPRQGGTNTEAFF TGTGCCAGCAGCCCCCGACAGGGCGGGACCAACACTGAAGCTTTCTTT
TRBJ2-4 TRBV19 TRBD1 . CASSISGQGKNIQYF TGTGCCAGTAGTATCTCAGGACAGGGCAAAAACATTCAGTACTTC
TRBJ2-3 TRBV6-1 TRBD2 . CASSEGLAGRTTDTQYF TGTGCCAGCAGTGAAGGACTAGCGGGACGAACCACAGATACGCAGTATTTT
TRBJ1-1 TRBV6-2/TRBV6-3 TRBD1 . CASIPGTGLNTEAFF TGTGCCAGCATCCCCGGGACAGGACTGAACACTGAAGCTTTCTTT